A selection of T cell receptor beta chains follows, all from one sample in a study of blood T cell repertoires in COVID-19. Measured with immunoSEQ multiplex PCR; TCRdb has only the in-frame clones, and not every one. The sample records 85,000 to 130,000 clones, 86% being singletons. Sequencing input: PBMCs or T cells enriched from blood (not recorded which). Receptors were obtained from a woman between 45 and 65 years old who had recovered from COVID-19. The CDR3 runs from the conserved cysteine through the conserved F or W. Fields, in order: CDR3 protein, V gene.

CDR3: CASSSPPGNSYEQYF
V: TRBV5-4

CDR3: CASKGTVDNEQFF
V: TRBV7-9

CDR3: CASSISSGGAKTQYF
V: TRBV19

CDR3: CASSLGGGGNTIYF
V: TRBV13

CDR3: CASTLLAGYETQYF
V: TRBV11-2

CDR3: CASRRSGALSHEQYF
V: TRBV6-5

CDR3: CASSPPGSGYTF
V: TRBV25-1

CDR3: CASLGRAGEFF
V: TRBV6-5

CDR3: CASSIVGEAGNTIYF
V: TRBV19

CDR3: CATYGGLQGEQYF
V: TRBV24-1

CDR3: CATQRERNTGELFF
V: TRBV6-5

CDR3: CSVEDPPDYYYGYTF
V: TRBV29-1

CDR3: CASSKGTDTQYF
V: TRBV6-5

CDR3: CASSLGRGGLKPNEQFF
V: TRBV7-3

CDR3: CASSPDGGQETQYF
V: TRBV18

CDR3: CASSLETGEGSYEQYF
V: TRBV11-3

CDR3: CASSQDRGDEQYF
V: TRBV14

CDR3: CASSQTSGRALNEQFF
V: TRBV14

CDR3: CAEVGTSGYTF
V: TRBV30

CDR3: CASSLGTGGVNYEQFF
V: TRBV11-1

CDR3: CASSYQGAPNEKLFF
V: TRBV6-5

CDR3: CASSSSRQGGTEAFF
V: TRBV18

CDR3: CASSPSGQGINEQYF
V: TRBV28

CDR3: CASSSSDRGRFTEAFF
V: TRBV7-3

CDR3: CASSLLRTGLTGELFF
V: TRBV7-9

CDR3: CASSLRQVTDTQYF
V: TRBV27

CDR3: CASSPTGANYGYTF
V: TRBV5-4

CDR3: CASSLARGDRALLYEQYF
V: TRBV7-9

CDR3: CAIGRDPNTGELFF
V: TRBV15

CDR3: CASSFLGGTGETQYF
V: TRBV27

CDR3: CASSQPGTSGSRADTQYF
V: TRBV5-1

CDR3: CASSASGTSREQYF
V: TRBV27

CDR3: CASSVERAGQGHYSNQPQHF
V: TRBV6-4

CDR3: CASSSAGRADTQYF
V: TRBV28

CDR3: CASSRPGTGDEAFF
V: TRBV6-6

CDR3: CARSLGGAYPRLVPYEQYF
V: TRBV5-3

CDR3: CASSPTRQGQYF
V: TRBV14

CDR3: CASSQPGGDTQYF
V: TRBV6-5

CDR3: CASSQVPVETQYF
V: TRBV3-1/TRBV3-2

CDR3: CASSQGQGYGYTF
V: TRBV3-1/TRBV3-2

CDR3: CASSPLQGKTEAFF
V: TRBV18

CDR3: CASSDQDSPPEAFF
V: TRBV6-4

CDR3: CASSIDPDRAVSNQPQHF
V: TRBV19

CDR3: CASSLSLAGYNEQFF
V: TRBV11-1

CDR3: CASSELDRGGDTQYF
V: TRBV2

CDR3: CASSLGGGYGYTF
V: TRBV27

CDR3: CASSLVQGFFSGNTIYF
V: TRBV7-6

CDR3: CATSLGGFGTEAFF
V: TRBV15

CDR3: CASSVGQGNVYGYTF
V: TRBV7-3

CDR3: CASSRRGQGLETQYF
V: TRBV11-3

CDR3: CASSSTSGRVGTQYF
V: TRBV5-4

CDR3: CASSQELGTSGESWYF
V: TRBV4-2

CDR3: CASSSPDGRNIQYF
V: TRBV5-1

CDR3: CASSLTFGAGQNEQFF
V: TRBV7-3

CDR3: CASSFGGSPEQYF
V: TRBV13

CDR3: CASSKQTGVGETQYF
V: TRBV7-2

CDR3: CASSFNRGRISDYGYTF
V: TRBV5-6

CDR3: CASSLGQPVGETQYF
V: TRBV7-9

CDR3: CASSVESGGAFADTQYF
V: TRBV9

CDR3: CASSHSGGYTF
V: TRBV9